Listed here is a single TCR beta chain. Its antigen is as yet unknown. These data come from a study of T cell responses to AZD1222 COVID-19 vaccine. The study's findings and limits: Most donors were white British and more were female, and clonal diversity was possibly underestimated. Repertoires were collected only later (after the peak T cell response had occurred).

Sequencing used immunoSEQ multiplex PCR; TCRdb keeps in-frame clones, though not all of them. This sample carries under 150,000 clones, roughly 90% of them seen once, and the ten largest clones take 2.5% to 3.5%. The V gene's germline CDR1 is MDHEN and CDR2 SYDVKM. The CDR3 contains 14 residues. V was pared by 3 bases and J by 8 bases, with 13 bases between. This receptor was obtained from an adult in good health. Material: peripheral blood, obtained on day 0 of AZD1222 vaccination. V gene TRBV28 combines with J gene TRBJ1-4, with D possibly TRBD1 on 6 matching bases. The CDR3: CASSLVGAQEKLFF. As DNA, the CDR3 is TGTGCCAGCAGTTTGGTGGGGGCGCAGGAAAAACTGTTTTTT. Supplemented by reference TRBV28 and TRBJ1-4, the full variable domain reads DVKVTQSSRYLVKRTGEKVFLECVQDMDHENMFWYRQDPGLGLRLIYFSYDVKMKEKGDIPEGYSVSREKKERFSLILESASTNQTSMYLCASSLVGAQEKLFFGSGTQLSVL.